This T cell receptor beta chain is from a study of blood T cells in healthy people across ages. Using a J-beta primer mix together with a sample-barcoded 5' primer, a second PCR was run for about 6 to 12 cycles. In TCRdb, the 5' RACE reads were re-called with MiXCR into one record per CDR3 protein. The repertoire holds approximately 1.5 million distinct CDR3 sequences, with approximately 42% as singletons. This clonotype was seen a single time. This receptor was identified in a woman aged 18-30 years in good health. The sequenced sample consisted of blood.

The CDR3 loop is CAVQGNYGYTF. CDR3 DNA: TGTGCCGTTCAGGGTAACTATGGCTACACCTTC. The chain is built from TRBV15 and TRBJ1-2; D is perhaps TRBD1 (5 bases). The germline V gene encodes CDR1 LNHNV and CDR2 YYDKDF (reference sequence). The ends were cut back, 11 bases at V and 1 base at J, with 8 bases in the middle. This CDR3 is 11 amino acids long.